This T cell receptor (beta chain) was sequenced in a study of shared clonotypes between healthy human individuals. The naive CD8 fraction comprised CD45RO-negative cells positively selected for CCR7 and excluded terminally differentiated effector memory CD45RA+ cells. This CDR3 has 15 amino acids. Profiled with immunoSEQ multiplex PCR; TCRdb holds only in-frame clones, not every one. The sample records hundreds of thousands of clones, around 92% being singletons. Input material: naive CD8+ T cells sorted from blood. This receptor was obtained from a man under 40 in good health. This sequence joins TRBV21-1 and TRBJ2-5. TRBV21-1 is a known pseudogene. CDR3 sequence reads: CASSNLLRRQETQYF. CDR3 in DNA: TGTGCCAGCAGCAATCTGCTTCGACGGCAAGAGACCCAGTACTTC.